The 20 T cell receptor beta chains listed next were all sequenced from one sample in a study of blood T cell repertoires in COVID-19. The repertoire was sequenced with immunoSEQ multiplex PCR; TCRdb's copy has only in-frame clones and lacks some. The sample lists under 140,000 clones; roughly 91% were seen once. The material sequenced was peripheral blood. The receptors stem from a woman aged 45-65 years with acute or convalescent COVID-19.

The J gene is TRBJ2-7, the V gene TRBV25-1; 8 nucleotides match TRBD2. The germline V gene has CDR1 MGHDK and CDR2 SYGVNS. The CDR3 loop spans 14 amino acids. With V trimmed by 6 bases and J by 5 bases, 9 bases remained unmatched. The CDR3 DNA sequence: TGTGCCAGCAGCGACGGGGGGGGCGTCAACGAGCAGTACTTC. It is translated as CASSDGGGVNEQYF.

This chain uses TRBV18 with TRBJ2-7, with 8 nucleotides matching TRBD2. V trimming: 3 bases; J trimming: 3 bases; junction bases outside the gene matches: 4. Germline CDR1 KGHSH, CDR2 LQKENI. The CDR3 is 14 amino acids. The CDR3 nucleotides read TGTGCCAGCTCACCGGGACTAGGGAACTACGAGCAGTACTTC. Translated, it gives CASSPGLGNYEQYF.

V is TRBV29-1 and J is TRBJ2-1; 14 bases match TRBD2. Germline CDR1 and CDR2: SQVTM and ANQGSEA. The J segment lost 10 bases and the V segment lost 6 bases, leaving 5 bases of the junction unmatched. The CDR3 contains 13 residues. The CDR3, as DNA: TGCAGCGTGGGGACTAGCGGGAGCCGCGAGCAGTTCTTC. Translating gives CSVGTSGSREQFF.

V usage is TRBV11-3 and J usage is TRBJ2-1, with 8 bases aligning to TRBD2. V shed 5 bases, J shed 0 bases, and the junction held 3 bases outside the gene matches. The V gene's germline CDR1 is SGHNT and CDR2 YENEEA. The CDR3 spans 15 residues. CDR3 loop: CASSISGNSYNEQFF. CDR3 nucleotides: TGTGCCAGCAGCATTAGCGGGAACTCCTACAATGAGCAGTTCTTC.

This chain connects TRBV3-1 (or the pseudogene TRBV3-2) to TRBJ2-3, with 8 bases identical to TRBD2. Per germline, CDR1 LGHDT and CDR2 YNNKEL (reference sequence). V lost 1 base, J lost 1 base, and 4 bases stayed unmatched. The length of the CDR3 is 16 residues. The CDR3 DNA sequence: TGTGCCAGCAGCCAAGCAGCGGGAGCGGGCACAGATACGCAGTATTTT. This translates into CASSQAAGAGTDTQYF.

This clone was observed a single time. This chain connects TRBV19 to TRBJ2-1; 13 nucleotides line up with TRBD2. Losses at the gene ends were 6 bases for V and 4 bases for J; bases not matched to a gene: 21. The CDR3 runs 21 residues. Germline V gives CDR1 LNHDA, CDR2 SQIVND (reference sequence). The CDR3 coding sequence is TGTGCCAGTAGCGTGATCAGGGGGCCTAGGACTAGCGGGGGAATTTACAATGAGCAGTTCTTC. As protein: CASSVIRGPRTSGGIYNEQFF.

This chain connects TRBV6-1 to TRBJ1-2; 7 nucleotides agree with TRBD1. Germline V gives CDR1 MNHNS, CDR2 SASEGT. The CDR3 runs 15 residues. After removal of 3 bases from V and 7 bases from J, the junction contained 11 bases not matched to a gene. The chain's CDR3 is CASSDRLQGYRGYTF. CDR3 nucleotide sequence: TGTGCCAGCAGTGACCGCCTACAGGGGTATCGTGGCTACACCTTC.

This clone was seen only once. The rearrangement joins TRBV28 to TRBJ1-4, with 7 bases matching TRBD1. The trim removed 4 bases at V and 5 bases at J, leaving 7 bases unmatched. The CDR3 is 15 amino acids. CDR1 is MDHEN, CDR2 SYDVKM, per germline. CDR3 residues: CASSSGTAANEKLFF. In DNA form, the CDR3 reads TGTGCCAGCAGTTCCGGGACAGCCGCAAATGAAAAACTGTTTTTT.

The chain has TRBV9 and TRBJ1-1; D not resolved. CDR1 is SGDLS and CDR2 is YYNGEE in the germline V gene. CDR3 size: 13 residues. V was shortened by 1 base and J by 7 bases, with 11 bases between the two germline ends. CDR3 loop: CASSVLAPGEAFF. Written as DNA, the CDR3 is TGTGCCAGCAGCGTACTCGCCCCAGGTGAAGCTTTCTTT.

The rearrangement uses TRBV2 and TRBJ2-3; tentative D call: TRBD2 (6 bases). This CDR3 is built from 13 residues. The germline V gene has CDR1 SNHLY and CDR2 FYNNEI. V was shortened by 5 bases and J by 4 bases, with 10 bases between the two germline ends. CDR3 in amino acids: CASSSGVADTQYF. The CDR3 region has the DNA TGTGCCAGCAGTTCGGGAGTGGCAGATACGCAGTATTTT. Based on the CDR3 plus reference TRBV2 and TRBJ2-3, the full variable domain is EPEVTQTPSHQVTQMGQEVILRCVPISNHLYFYWYRQILGQKVEFLVSFYNNEISEKSEIFDDQFSVERPDGSNFTLKIRSTKLEDSAMYFCASSSGVADTQYFGPGTRLTVL.

This clone was found once. The chain uses TRBV5-1 and TRBJ2-1; 9 bases map to TRBD2. CDR3 size: 16 residues. In germline, CDR1 is SGHRS, CDR2 YFSETQ. The J segment lost 1 base and the V segment lost 2 bases, leaving 4 bases of the junction unmatched. DNA for the CDR3: TGCGCCAGCAGCTTCGGTAGCGGGAGATCCTACAATGAGCAGTTCTTC. Translated: CASSFGSGRSYNEQFF.

With regard to this clone: Within the sample, other DNA sequences also encode this same CDR3. The chain couples TRBV6-5 to TRBJ2-5; D unresolved. The CDR3 extends over 14 amino acids. V was cut by 0 bases and J by 5 bases, with 10 bases left in between. Germline assignment: CDR1 MNHEY and CDR2 SVGAGI. Here the CDR3 DNA reads TGTGCCAGCAGTTACTCGGGCCGCAGGGAGACCCAGTACTTC. Amino acid sequence: CASSYSGRRETQYF.

V usage is TRBV28 and J usage is TRBJ1-5; possibly TRBD1 for D (6 bases). Between the trimmed V and J ends, which lost 2 bases and 3 bases, there was a span of 11 bases. Per the germline V gene, CDR1 is MDHEN and CDR2 is SYDVKM. This CDR3 has 15 residues. The CDR3 region has the DNA TGTGCCAGCAGTTTACTTGGACAGAACAATCAGCCCCAGCATTTT. As protein: CASSLLGQNNQPQHF. Full variable domain (outside the CDR3, taken from reference TRBV28 and TRBJ1-5): DVKVTQSSRYLVKRTGEKVFLECVQDMDHENMFWYRQDPGLGLRLIYFSYDVKMKEKGDIPEGYSVSREKKERFSLILESASTNQTSMYLCASSLLGQNNQPQHFGDGTRLSIL.

V gene TRBV2 combines with J gene TRBJ2-7, with 9 positions matching TRBD2. Trimming at V came to 8 bases and at J to 7 bases, leaving 9 bases not matched to a gene. The CDR3 has 13 residues. Germline V gene lookup returns CDR1 SNHLY and CDR2 FYNNEI. CDR3 region: CASLGLAREEQYF. The DNA of the CDR3 is TGTGCCAGCCTCGGACTAGCGCGAGAGGAGCAGTACTTC.

The chain employs TRBV19 and TRBJ2-7; a possible D gene is TRBD1 (5 bases). Trimming removed 3 bases from V and 4 bases from J, with 10 bases in between. The CDR3 runs to 13 residues. Germline V gene lookup returns CDR1 LNHDA and CDR2 SQIVND (reference sequence). CDR3 DNA: TGTGCCAGTAGTATCTCAGACAGTTACGAGCAGTACTTC. This translates into CASSISDSYEQYF.

V usage is TRBV5-1 and J usage is TRBJ2-5; TRBD1 agrees at 8 bases. After removal of 4 bases from V and 2 bases from J, the junction contained 7 bases not matched to a gene. Looked up from germline, CDR1 is SGHRS and CDR2 is YFSETQ. This CDR3 region has 15 residues. The CDR3 region is CASSAWDRQQETQYF. The CDR3 nucleotides are TGCGCCAGCAGCGCATGGGACAGGCAACAAGAGACCCAGTACTTC.

This chain connects TRBV6-4 to TRBJ1-2, with TRBD1 as a possible D gene (6 bases). Germline-derived CDR1 and CDR2 are MRHNA and SNTAGT. The CDR3 totals 15 residues. With 5 bases removed from V and 4 bases from J, the gap between germline ends came to 17 bases. The CDR3 region is CASSQQGSGSYGYTF. CDR3 nucleotides: TGTGCCAGCAGTCAACAGGGCAGTGGTTCCTATGGCTACACCTTC.

This clone appeared once. The chain joins TRBV5-1 to TRBJ2-3, with 7 positions matching TRBD1. Germline CDR1 and CDR2: SGHRS and YFSETQ. This CDR3 is 14 amino acids long. Trimming took 3 bases from V and 3 from J; bases not matched to a gene: 4. As DNA, the CDR3 is TGCGCCAGCAGCTACAGACAGGGAACAGATACGCAGTATTTT. It translates to CASSYRQGTDTQYF.

In its sample, this clone was seen once. The chain has TRBV12-2 and TRBJ2-5; no check of the table's D call, TRBD2, against the DNA was made. TRBV12-2 represents a pseudogene. The CDR3 covers 13 residues. The CDR3 region is CASRSYSGSPQYF. CDR3 coding DNA: TGTGCAAGTCGCTCATATAGCGGGAGCCCCCAGTACTTC.

The chain combines TRBV13 with TRBJ1-5; D is unclear. CDR1 and CDR2 from the germline V gene are PRHDT and FYEKMQ (reference sequence). The CDR3 length is 13 residues. V shed 2 bases and J shed 4 bases, with 6 bases lying between them. CDR3 protein: CASSLRGNQPQHF. CDR3 DNA: TGTGCCAGCAGCTTACGCGGTAATCAGCCCCAGCATTTT.